The 6 T cell receptor beta chains in this list originate from one sample, sequenced in a study of T cell repertoires in cytomegalovirus infection. TCRdb reanalysed the reads using MiXCR and keeps one entry per CDR3 protein. The sample lists more than 150,000 distinct CDR3 sequences, about 30% seen once, with under 35% in the top ten. Source material: PBMCs. These receptors were collected from a human donor in good health (CMV status not recorded). Some clones in this sample may be carry-over from other donors' samples.

This sequence joins TRBV18 and TRBJ2-1; D gene unclear. Trimming left V 2 bases short and J 0 bases short, with 14 bases between. CDR1 KGHSH and CDR2 LQKENI come from the germline V gene. The length of the CDR3 is 17 residues. CDR3: CASSPVEGDGSYNEQFF. The CDR3, as DNA: TGTGCCAGCTCACCAGTTGAAGGAGACGGCTCCTACAATGAGCAGTTCTTC. The variable domain in full, completed from reference TRBV18 and TRBJ2-1, reads NAGVMQNPRHLVRRRGQEARLRCSPMKGHSHVYWYRQLPEEGLKFMVYLQKENIIDESGMPKERFSAEFPKEGPSILRIQQVVRGDSAAYFCASSPVEGDGSYNEQFFGPGTRLTVL.

There are a few counts of this clonotype. The chain has TRBV6-5 and TRBJ1-6; D remains unclear. The V end was cut by 6 bases, the J end by 6 bases, with 12 bases between. Germline values: CDR1 MNHEY, CDR2 SVGAGI. The CDR3 is 14 residues long. The CDR3 coding sequence is TGTGCCAGCAGCAGTCCGGGTCCTAATTCACCCCTCCACTTT. It is translated as CASSSPGPNSPLHF.

This clonotype showed up just a few times. The CDR3 nucleotides are TGTGCCAGCAGTGAGGGCAGGGAGGCGACCCAGTACTTC. Protein: CASSEGREATQYF. V gene TRBV2 combines with J gene TRBJ2-5; perhaps TRBD2 as D (6 bases). The ends were cut back, 3 bases at V and 7 bases at J, with 12 bases in the middle. Germline CDR1 SNHLY, CDR2 FYNNEI. The length of the CDR3 is 13 residues.

V gene TRBV6-2 or TRBV6-3 combines with J gene TRBJ2-3, with D possibly called TRBD1 or TRBD2 (5 bases each). This CDR3 spans 14 amino acids. Trimming removed 5 bases at V and 11 bases at J, with 20 bases between. The V gene's germline CDR1 is MNHEY and CDR2 SVGEGT. The chain's CDR3 is CASSTRDGPLWQYF. The CDR3 DNA follows: TGTGCCAGCAGTACCCGGGACGGCCCCTTATGGCAGTATTTT.

This clonotype showed up just a few times. This sequence joins TRBV12-3 or TRBV12-4 and TRBJ1-1; D is unresolved. The CDR3 extends over 14 amino acids. Trimming removed 5 bases from V and 4 bases from J, with 14 bases in between. CDR3 bases: TGTGCCAGCAGTCGCGGTGGAGATATCACTGAAGCTTTCTTT. This translates into CASSRGGDITEAFF.

This clonotype was seen only a few times. The chain joins TRBV7-2 to TRBJ1-2; no firm D call. The V end was cut by 5 bases, the J end by 4 bases, with 11 bases between. This CDR3 has 13 amino acids. CDR1 and CDR2 (germline): SGHTA, FQGNSA. The CDR3 DNA is TGTGCCAGCAGCCCTATGGGTAGCTATGGCTACACCTTC. This encodes CASSPMGSYGYTF.